Only a few counts were recorded for the clone carrying this T cell receptor beta chain. Antigen: not known. This record belongs to a study of T-cell reconstitution after alpha-beta-depleted transplantation in children. Study results and limitations: Several hundred expanded graft clones reportedly gave rise to the alpha-beta T cells present about two months after transplant. Newly produced T cells mostly provided counts and TCRbeta diversity after one year, as hyperexpanded clones declined.

V was cut by 4 bases and J by 0 bases, with 17 bases left in between. The germline V gene encodes CDR1 SGHKS and CDR2 YYEKEE (reference sequence). The CDR3 is 17 amino acids. Construction of the TCRbeta library involved unique molecular identifiers. TCRdb re-called the PCR reads through MiXCR, storing one row per CDR3 protein. The sample holds 900,000 or so distinct CDR3 sequences, less than 20% seen once. Material: PBMCs, mostly from graft donor cells, obtained 360 days after TCRalphabeta/CD19-depleted stem cell transplant. The receptor was derived from a male patient between 5 and 17 years old who had a stem cell transplant for acute lymphoblastic leukemia, so the T cells may come from the graft donor. V gene TRBV5-5 combines with J gene TRBJ1-3; perhaps TRBD1 as D (5 bases). The CDR3 DNA reads TGTGCCAGCAGCCTAGTAGGACAACTGAGCTCTGGAAACACCATATATTTT. It yields the protein CASSLVGQLSSGNTIYF.